The source of this T cell receptor beta chain is a study of blood T cell repertoires in COVID-19. Across the study: T cells, B-cell-depleted T cells, or PBMCs provided the cDNA or gDNA that served as material.

In the authors' methods: Reference gene primer amplification gave estimated nucleated cell counts. Clones were sequenced by immunoSEQ multiplex PCR, and TCRdb holds only the in-frame ones, with some missing. V and J calls and clone size are as listed in that table; D and trimming were resolved from the DNA. The repertoire includes about 70,000 clones, approximately 86% of them detected once, and roughly an eighth sits in the top ten. This CDR3 comprises 15 residues. Germline CDR1 is SGHRS and CDR2 is YFSETQ. The V and J ends lost 4 bases and 2 bases, in that order; junction bases with no gene match: 3.

Sequenced sample: peripheral blood. The chain couples TRBV5-1 to TRBJ2-6, with 7 bases that match TRBD1. The sequence was collected from a human donor in a cohort sampled during active COVID-19. CDR3 DNA: TGCGCCAGCAGCCTCGACAGGGCTGGGGCCAACGTCCTGACTTTC. Translated, it gives CASSLDRAGANVLTF.